The TCR beta chain described here comes from a study of memory CD8 T cells in hepatitis C reinfection. The table came from immunoSEQ multiplex PCR; TCRdb's copy has only in-frame clones and leaves some out. The sample lists about 2,300 clones, 90% occurring once. Time point noted: peak reinfection, 3 to 8 weeks after reinfection detection. Sorted cells were sequenced directly ex vivo without any in vitro expansion. Donors came from people who inject drugs enrolled in HEPCO, Canada. For this clone: Other nucleotide sequences in the sample specify the same CDR3.

The receptor comes from a man aged 45-60 years with hepatitis C virus infection. Sequenced material: naive CD8+ T cells sorted from blood.

This CDR3 reads CASSFQGATDTQYF. The CDR3 DNA reads as TGTGCCAGCAGCTTTCAGGGGGCCACAGATACGCAGTATTTT. J is TRBJ2-3 and V is TRBV7-9, with 8 bases aligning to TRBD1. CDR3 length: 14 residues. V lost 3 bases, J lost 2 bases, and 1 base stayed unmatched. Germline loops: CDR1 SEHNR, CDR2 FQNEAQ (reference sequence).